The clone carrying this T cell receptor (beta chain) occurred many times. The antigen is not known. The TCRbeta library was prepared with unique molecular identifiers. MiXCR, run by TCRdb on the PCR reads, gives a single entry per CDR3 protein. The data contain some 300,000 distinct CDR3 sequences, 9.5% to 13% of them singletons. The sample comes from a study of T-cell reconstitution after alpha-beta-depleted transplantation in children. Broader study findings: It was surviving recipient T cells and thymic progenitors that gave some patients high TCRbeta diversity at day 60. Several hundred expanded graft clones reportedly were the source of alpha-beta T cells about two months after transplant. The main origin of T-cell counts and diversity one year after transplant was newly produced T cells.

The CDR3 has 14 residues. J gave up 6 bases and V 2 bases, and 4 bases lay outside the gene matches. Germline assignment: CDR1 SGHTA and CDR2 FQGTGA. Material: PBMCs, obtained before TCRalphabeta/CD19-depleted stem cell transplant. V gene TRBV7-3 combines with J gene TRBJ2-1, with 7 bases identical to TRBD1. The source of this sequence is a boy younger than two with acute myeloid leukemia, due to receive a stem cell transplant. The DNA of the CDR3 is TGTGCCAGCAGCTTAGACAGGGTGCCCAATGAGCAGTTCTTC. Its translation is CASSLDRVPNEQFF. Looking up the rest from reference TRBV7-3 and TRBJ2-1 gives the full variable domain: GAGVSQTPSNKVTEKGKYVELRCDPISGHTALYWYRQSLGQGPEFLIYFQGTGAADDSGLPNDRFFAVRPEGSVSTLKIQRTERGDSAVYLCASSLDRVPNEQFFGPGTRLTVL.